This is a list of T cell receptor beta chains from one sample in a study of regulatory T cells in long-lasting Graves disease. TCRdb reanalysed the multiplex PCR reads using MiXCR and keeps one entry per CDR3 protein. The data show fewer than 500,000 distinct CDR3 sequences, 15% to 20% seen once. The same data also contributed to another study, on T cells in Graves' hyperthyroidism and ophthalmopathy.

The starting material was peripheral blood mononuclear cells (PBMCs), obtained at new diagnosis, from a patient treated with antithyroid drugs. These receptors were taken from a man in his forties or fifties with Graves disease. Both conserved end residues are part of each CDR3. The order of the fields is V gene, J gene, clone size, D gene, CDR3 protein. The D gene is left open where the match is weak. Clone size appears in some rows only: once, few, many, or a class for an expanded clone.

V: TRBV20-1; J: TRBJ2-5; size: many; D: TRBD2; CDR3: CSNPGLTQETQYF
V: TRBV19; J: TRBJ1-5; size: -; D: -; CDR3: CASSIFQGRGGNQPQHF
V: TRBV5-1; J: TRBJ2-7; size: -; D: TRBD1; CDR3: CASSYGTGAQEQYF
V: TRBV5-1; J: TRBJ1-1; size: many; D: -; CDR3: CASTDLGTSEAFF
V: TRBV5-1; J: TRBJ1-4; size: many; D: -; CDR3: CASSFREGNEKLFF
V: TRBV30; J: TRBJ1-1; size: -; D: -; CDR3: CAWSDENTEAFF
V: TRBV27; J: TRBJ2-7; size: -; D: -; CDR3: CASSLKWGFYEQYF
V: TRBV2; J: TRBJ1-5; size: -; D: -; CDR3: CASSEYGLGQPQHF
V: TRBV7-9; J: TRBJ1-1; size: many; D: -; CDR3: CASSSGPWAEAFF
V: TRBV2; J: TRBJ1-5; size: many; D: -; CDR3: CASSIEGYQPQHF
V: TRBV19; J: TRBJ2-3; size: few; D: -; CDR3: CASKLDRVADTQYF